This TCR beta chain was found in a study of cytomegalovirus exposure and HLA in healthy donors. Findings of the study overall: CMV serostatus was the sole immune exposure information available. When presence/absence was analysed, sequencing depth was taken to be roughly uniform across donors. An analysis done earlier found most TCR beta V segments productive about 87% or about 30% of the time. In a later analysis, TCR beta V- and J-gene trimming showed a link to a missense DCLRE1C variant.

CDR1 and CDR2 (germline): SGDLS, YYNGEE. The CDR3 is made up of 15 amino acids. Trimming shortened V by 2 bases and J by 1 base, and 11 bases separated the two germline ends. PCR used 60 Vbeta primers and 13 Jbeta primers. The method was immunoSEQ multiplex PCR; TCRdb's version includes in-frame clones alone and lacks a portion of them. The table lists approximately 200,000 clones, just under 75% of them singletons. Points on this clone: Its target is not known.

The chain combines TRBV9 with TRBJ2-3, with D tentatively TRBD2 (5 bases). This clonotype was obtained from a man aged 25-45 years in good health and CMV-seropositive. The source material was PBMCs. CDR3 DNA sequence: TGTGCCAGCAGCGTTTCGGGGTATCGCACAGATACGCAGTATTTT. Its translation: CASSVSGYRTDTQYF.